The entry below gives a single T cell receptor beta chain sequence along with its context. Its cognate antigen has yet to be identified. Qualities for individual bases were not recorded, and no much larger clone is one base off. This record comes from a study of radiotherapy plus CTLA-4 blockade in lung cancer (dated 2018 in TCRdb). For the wider study: Among enrolled patients, roughly 17% had an objective response and 25% to 35% reached disease control. General study outcomes and caveats: After treatment with radiotherapy and ipilimumab, TCR clones that came from tumors expanded in the peripheral blood. Early dynamic changes in blood T cell clones, together with increased serum interferon-beta after radiation, were reported as the strongest predictors of response.

Libraries were built with the immunoSEQ multiplex PCR assay. In TCRdb, the immuneACCESS table is reduced to in-frame sequences with V and J assigned. These tables do not hold every clone; where another copy was compared, an unresolved V gene accounts for under half, and the others remain unexplained. Across this sample there are more than 55,000 clones, with 65% to 80% seen only once. The top ten constitute 16% of the sample. The study evaluated CTLA-4 blockade (ipilimumab) given together with focal radiation therapy in patients who had chemo-refractory metastatic non-small-cell lung cancer. The sequencing used peripheral blood, collected from a patient treated with radiotherapy plus ipilimumab. The TCR comes from a human donor with non-small cell lung cancer who had a complete response to radiotherapy plus ipilimumab.

The CDR3 region has the sequence CASRFPNRFSIYGYTF. The DNA sequence is as follows: TGTGCCAGCCGATTCCCAAACAGGTTCTCTATCTATGGCTACACCTTC. This sequence uses TRBV21-1 and TRBJ1-2; the table names TRBD1, a call not compared with the DNA. TRBV21-1 is designated a pseudogene. The CDR3, cysteine through phenylalanine, is 16 amino acids long. Only the CDR3 part of the read is kept: 48 bases, read in frame from the first base.